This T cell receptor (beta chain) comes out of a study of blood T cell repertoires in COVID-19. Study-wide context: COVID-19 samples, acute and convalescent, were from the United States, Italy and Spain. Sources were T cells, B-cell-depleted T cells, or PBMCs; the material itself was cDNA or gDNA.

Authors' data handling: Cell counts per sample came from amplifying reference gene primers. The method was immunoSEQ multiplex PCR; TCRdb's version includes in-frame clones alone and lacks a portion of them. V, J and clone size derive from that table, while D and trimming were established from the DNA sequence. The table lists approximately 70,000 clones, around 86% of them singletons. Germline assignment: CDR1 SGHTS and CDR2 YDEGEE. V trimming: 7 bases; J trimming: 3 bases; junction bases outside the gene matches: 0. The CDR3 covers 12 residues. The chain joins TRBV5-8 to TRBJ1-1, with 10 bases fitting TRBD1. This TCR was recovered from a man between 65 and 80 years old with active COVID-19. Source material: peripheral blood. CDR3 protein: CASGTGDTEAFF. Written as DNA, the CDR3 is TGTGCCAGCGGGACAGGGGACACTGAAGCTTTCTTT.